This TCR beta chain was sequenced for a study of Ad26.COV2.S vaccination and SARS-CoV-2 variants. This table comes from immunoSEQ multiplex PCR, and its TCRdb copy is limited to in-frame clones, with some not included. Here the sample spans about 280,000 clones, around 87% being singletons. Treatment: roughly 18 received Ad26.COV2.S at low or high dose, single or two shots; about 5 received placebo; per-sample allocation not given. Day 63 following the first vaccine or placebo injection was when the samples were taken. There are 14 residues in the CDR3. V trimming: 6 bases; J trimming: 5 bases; junction bases outside the gene matches: 4. Per the germline V gene, CDR1 is LNHDA and CDR2 is SQIVND (reference sequence).

The sequencing here drew on peripheral blood, taken in a trial of Ad26.COV2.S vaccine versus placebo. The chain employs TRBV19 and TRBJ2-2; 9 positions agree with TRBD2. The TCR originated in a person between 18 and 59 years old who received the Ad26.COV2.S COVID-19 vaccine or a placebo. The CDR3 reads CASRPSGDTGELFF. CDR3 in DNA: TGTGCCAGTAGGCCTAGCGGGGATACCGGGGAGCTGTTTTTT.